The rows below give T cell receptor beta chains drawn from one sample of a study of shared clonotypes between healthy human individuals. Sequenced by immunoSEQ multiplex PCR; TCRdb stores in-frame clones only, minus some. This table holds a few hundred thousand clones, approximately 97% found once. The sequencing sample was made of naive CD4+ T cells sorted from blood. Receptor source: a woman aged 25 to 39 in good health. Each CDR3 is given with its conserved first and last residue. Fields, in order: J gene, D gene, clone size, V gene, CDR3 protein, CDR3 DNA. D genes are given only for firm matches. Clone size is not always given. Where it is, it says once, few, many or a class for expanded clones.

J: TRBJ1-2
D: NA
size: once
V: TRBV23-1
CDR3: CASSEVGGRWYGYTF
DNA: TGCGCCAGCAGTGAGGTCGGGGGGCGGTGGTATGGCTACACCTTC

J: TRBJ2-1
D: TRBD1
size: NA
V: TRBV28
CDR3: CASSGAHPGQGAINEQFF
DNA: TGTGCCAGCAGCGGCGCACACCCGGGACAGGGGGCAATCAATGAGCAGTTCTTC

J: TRBJ2-7
D: NA
size: NA
V: TRBV5-5
CDR3: CASSLLAYGYEQYF
DNA: TGTGCCAGCAGCTTATTAGCTTATGGCTACGAGCAGTACTTC

J: TRBJ2-2
D: TRBD2
size: NA
V: TRBV7-2
CDR3: CASSLVGAGVAGELFF
DNA: TGTGCCAGCAGCTTAGTAGGTGCGGGAGTGGCCGGGGAGCTGTTTTTT

J: TRBJ1-1
D: NA
size: once
V: TRBV11-2
CDR3: CASSLVGAGGTEAFF
DNA: TGTGCCAGCAGCTTAGTGGGGGCCGGGGGAACTGAAGCTTTCTTT

J: TRBJ1-4
D: NA
size: once
V: TRBV5-1
CDR3: CASSLIGFDEKLFF
DNA: TGCGCCAGCAGCTTGATCGGGTTTGATGAAAAACTGTTTTTT

J: TRBJ1-2
D: NA
size: few
V: TRBV27
CDR3: CASRRQDRGGYTF
DNA: TGTGCCAGCAGACGACAGGATAGGGGTGGCTACACCTTC

J: TRBJ2-7
D: TRBD2
size: NA
V: TRBV18
CDR3: CASSPASGSYEQYF
DNA: TGTGCCAGCTCACCAGCTAGCGGGAGTTACGAGCAGTACTTC

J: TRBJ2-5
D: NA
size: NA
V: TRBV18
CDR3: CASSPPGHQLETQYF
DNA: TGTGCCAGCTCGCCACCGGGACATCAACTGGAGACCCAGTACTTC

J: TRBJ1-3
D: NA
size: NA
V: TRBV19
CDR3: CASSLDASGYSGNTIYF
DNA: TGTGCCAGTAGCCTCGACGCGTCAGGCTACTCTGGAAACACCATATATTTT

J: TRBJ2-7
D: NA
size: NA
V: TRBV28
CDR3: CASSFRDSYEQYF
DNA: TGTGCCAGCAGTTTTCGCGACAGCTACGAGCAGTACTTC

J: TRBJ2-7
D: NA
size: NA
V: TRBV11-2
CDR3: CASSLVLDEQYF
DNA: TGTGCCAGCAGCTTAGTGCTCGACGAGCAGTACTTC

J: TRBJ1-4
D: NA
size: NA
V: TRBV28
CDR3: CASSRNEKLFF
DNA: TGTGCCAGCAGCCGAAATGAAAAACTGTTTTTT

J: TRBJ2-7
D: NA
size: NA
V: TRBV9
CDR3: CASSVEGYEQYF
DNA: TGTGCCAGCAGCGTAGAGGGGTACGAGCAGTACTTC

J: TRBJ2-2
D: NA
size: NA
V: TRBV28
CDR3: CASSAAAANTGELFF
DNA: TGTGCCAGCAGTGCGGCTGCGGCAAACACCGGGGAGCTGTTTTTT

J: TRBJ2-7
D: TRBD1
size: NA
V: TRBV9
CDR3: CASSPPTGDYEQYF
DNA: TGTGCCAGCAGCCCACCGACAGGGGACTACGAGCAGTACTTC

J: TRBJ1-2
D: TRBD1
size: NA
V: TRBV6-1
CDR3: CASSQDRGFDGYTF
DNA: TGTGCCAGCAGTCAGGACAGGGGGTTTGATGGCTACACCTTC

J: TRBJ2-7
D: NA
size: NA
V: TRBV6-5
CDR3: CASSYHDLSQEQYF
DNA: TGTGCCAGCAGTTACCACGACCTATCGCAGGAGCAGTACTTC

J: TRBJ2-3
D: NA
size: NA
V: TRBV5-1
CDR3: CASSLSEGRGGDTQYF
DNA: TGCGCCAGCAGCCTCTCGGAGGGCAGGGGTGGGGATACGCAGTATTTT

J: TRBJ2-7
D: NA
size: NA
V: TRBV18
CDR3: CASSTTDSRVYEQYF
DNA: TGTGCCAGCTCGACCACGGACAGTAGAGTTTACGAGCAGTACTTC

J: TRBJ2-5
D: NA
size: NA
V: TRBV15
CDR3: CATSRVVGGSETQYF
DNA: TGTGCCACCAGCAGAGTCGTGGGTGGGTCGGAGACCCAGTACTTC